Reported below is one T cell receptor (beta chain). A much bigger clone sits one base away, suggesting this may be a read error. The sample originates from a study of molecular identifiers for immune sequencing clone quantification. Per the germline V gene, CDR1 is MDHEN and CDR2 is SYDVKM. CDR3 length: 13 residues. Listed TCR primers and previously described methods were used for bulk TCR libraries. Via MiXCR, TCRdb re-called the PCR reads, giving one row per CDR3 protein. The table records approximately 550,000 distinct CDR3 sequences, about 26% of them present only once. RNA fractions of 10%, 30% or 50% and about 18,000 to 1,100,000 sorted cells were the source of naive CD8 libraries.

Sequencing was done on a sample of naive CD8+ T cells from blood, with Jurkat cell RNA spiked in. Subset defined: FACS-sorted CD8+CD4-CCR7+CD45RA+ naive T cells. This clonotype originated in a human donor in good health. Some libraries in this study had Jurkat cell RNA spiked in. The J gene is TRBJ1-6, the V gene TRBV28; D is possibly TRBD1 (5 bases). CDR3 nucleotide sequence: TGTGCCAGCAGGTTTGACAGTTATTCACTCCTCCACTTT. This translates into CASRFDSYSLLHF.